The next 4 T cell receptor beta chains were all read from a single sample in a study of shared T cell receptors in the human thymus. Profiled with immunoSEQ multiplex PCR; TCRdb holds only in-frame clones, not every one. In the table there are about 380,000 clones, 85% to 95% of which are singletons. The sequencing input was thymocytes. All receptors come from a human donor.

The chain couples TRBV10-2 to TRBJ1-4; no firm D call. V was shortened by 10 bases and J by 7 bases, with 16 bases between the two germline ends. CDR1 and CDR2 (germline): WSHSY, SAAADI. CDR3 length: 13 residues. CDR3 bases: TGCGCCACCCTGCGCGCCAGAAGTGAAAAACTGTTTTTT. Its protein product is CATLRARSEKLFF.

J is TRBJ1-5 and V is TRBV25-1; D gene uncertain. V lost 3 bases and J lost 2, with 8 bases in between. Germline V gene data show CDR1 as MGHDK and CDR2 as SYGVNS. The CDR3 sequence is 14 residues long. CDR3 bases: TGTGCCAGCAGTGAGTCGAGACGCAATCAGCCCCAGCATTTT. Translation gives CASSESRRNQPQHF.

The chain combines TRBV28 with TRBJ2-7; 8 bases fit TRBD2. CDR3 length: 13 residues. Trimming at V came to 7 bases and at J to 9 bases, leaving 11 bases not matched to a gene. Germline assignment: CDR1 MDHEN and CDR2 SYDVKM. The CDR3 protein is CASIPGGGGVQYF. In DNA form, the CDR3 reads TGTGCCAGCATCCCCGGGGGGGGCGGGGTGCAGTACTTC.

The genes are TRBV7-8 and TRBJ2-7, with D perhaps assigned TRBD1 or TRBD2 (6 bases each). The CDR3 spans 15 residues. CDR1 SGHVS and CDR2 FQNEAQ come from the germline V gene. V was clipped by 2 bases and J by 3 bases, with 14 bases between them. Here the CDR3 DNA reads TGTGCCAGCAGCTTAAGGCTCGGGGGCAACTACGAGCAGTACTTC. Translated: CASSLRLGGNYEQYF.